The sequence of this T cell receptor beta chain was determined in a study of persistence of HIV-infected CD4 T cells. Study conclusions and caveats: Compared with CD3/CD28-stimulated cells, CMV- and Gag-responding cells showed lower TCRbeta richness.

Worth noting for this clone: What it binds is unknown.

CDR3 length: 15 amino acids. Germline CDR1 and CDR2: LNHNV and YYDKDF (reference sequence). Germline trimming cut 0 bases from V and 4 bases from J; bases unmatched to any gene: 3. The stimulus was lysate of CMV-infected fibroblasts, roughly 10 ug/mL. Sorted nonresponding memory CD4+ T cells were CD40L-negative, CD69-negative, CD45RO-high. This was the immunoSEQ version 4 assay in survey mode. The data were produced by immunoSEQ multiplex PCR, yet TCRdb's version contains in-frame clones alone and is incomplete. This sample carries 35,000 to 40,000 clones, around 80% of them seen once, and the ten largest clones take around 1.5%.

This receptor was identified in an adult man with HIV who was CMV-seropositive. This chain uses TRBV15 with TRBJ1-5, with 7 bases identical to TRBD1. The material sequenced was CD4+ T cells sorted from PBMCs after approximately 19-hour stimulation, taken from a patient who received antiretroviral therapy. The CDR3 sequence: CATSRDGQANQPQHF. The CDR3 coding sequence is TGTGCCACCAGCAGAGATGGACAGGCGAATCAGCCCCAGCATTTT.